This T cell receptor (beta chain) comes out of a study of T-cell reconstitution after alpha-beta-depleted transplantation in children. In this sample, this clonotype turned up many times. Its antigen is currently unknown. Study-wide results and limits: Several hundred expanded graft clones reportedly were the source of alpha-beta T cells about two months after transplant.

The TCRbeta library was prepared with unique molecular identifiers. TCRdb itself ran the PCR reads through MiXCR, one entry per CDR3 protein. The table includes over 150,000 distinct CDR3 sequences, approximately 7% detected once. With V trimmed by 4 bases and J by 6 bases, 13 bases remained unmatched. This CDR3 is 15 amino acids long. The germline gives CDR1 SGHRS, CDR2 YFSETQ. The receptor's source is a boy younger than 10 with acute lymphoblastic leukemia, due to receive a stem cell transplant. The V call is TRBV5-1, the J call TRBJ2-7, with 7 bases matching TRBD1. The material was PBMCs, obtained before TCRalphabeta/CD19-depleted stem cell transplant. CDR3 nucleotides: TGCGCCAGCAGCCCTCGACAGGGAGAGAGAAGCGAGCAGTACTTC. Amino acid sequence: CASSPRQGERSEQYF.